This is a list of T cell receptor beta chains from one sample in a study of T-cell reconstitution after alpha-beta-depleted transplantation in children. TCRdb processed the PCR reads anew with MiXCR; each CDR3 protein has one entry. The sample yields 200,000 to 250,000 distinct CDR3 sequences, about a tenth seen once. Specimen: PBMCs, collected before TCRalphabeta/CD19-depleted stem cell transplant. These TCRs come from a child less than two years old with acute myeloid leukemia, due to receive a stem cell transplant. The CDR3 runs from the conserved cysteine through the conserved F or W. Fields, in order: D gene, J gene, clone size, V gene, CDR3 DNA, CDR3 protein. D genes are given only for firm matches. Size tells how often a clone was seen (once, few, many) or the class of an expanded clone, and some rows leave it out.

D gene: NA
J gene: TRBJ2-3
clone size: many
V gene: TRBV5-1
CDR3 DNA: TGCGCCAGCAGCTTGGCCGGTCTCATCCCAGATACGCAGTATTTT
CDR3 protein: CASSLAGLIPDTQYF

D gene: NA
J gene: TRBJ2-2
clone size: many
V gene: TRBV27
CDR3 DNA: TGTGCCAGCAGGGGGGTGTCGAACACCGGGGAGCTGTTTTTT
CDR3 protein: CASRGVSNTGELFF

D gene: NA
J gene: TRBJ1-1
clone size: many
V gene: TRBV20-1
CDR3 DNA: TGCAGTGCTAGAGATCGAATCCAAGGGCGGGGCACTGAAGCTTTCTTT
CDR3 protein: CSARDRIQGRGTEAFF

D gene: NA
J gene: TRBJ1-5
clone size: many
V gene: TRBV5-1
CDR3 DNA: TGCGCCAGCTTCGGGACTTGGGGCAATCAGCCCCAGCATTTT
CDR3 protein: CASFGTWGNQPQHF

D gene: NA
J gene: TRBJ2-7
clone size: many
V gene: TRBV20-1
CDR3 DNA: TGCAGTGCTAGGCGGGACATAGCCTACGAGCAGTACTTC
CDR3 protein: CSARRDIAYEQYF

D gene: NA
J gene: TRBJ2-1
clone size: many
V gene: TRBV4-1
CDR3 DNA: TGCGCCAGCAGCCAAGCGGGAAATGAGCAGTTCTTC
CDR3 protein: CASSQAGNEQFF

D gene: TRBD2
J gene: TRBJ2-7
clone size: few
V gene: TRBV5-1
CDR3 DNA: TGCGCCAGCAGCTTGCTGTGGGGAGGGCTCTACGAGCAGTACTTC
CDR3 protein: CASSLLWGGLYEQYF

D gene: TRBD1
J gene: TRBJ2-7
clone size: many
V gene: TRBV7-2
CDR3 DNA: TGTGCCAGCAGCTTAGCCCCTCCGGGACAGGGCTACGAGCAGTACTTC
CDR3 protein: CASSLAPPGQGYEQYF

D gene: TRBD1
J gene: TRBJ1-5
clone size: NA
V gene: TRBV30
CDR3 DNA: TGTGCCTGGGGGACAGGCACGGCGTATCAGCCCCAGCATTTT
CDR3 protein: CAWGTGTAYQPQHF

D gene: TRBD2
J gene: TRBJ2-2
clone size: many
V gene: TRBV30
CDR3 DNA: TGTGCCTGGAGACTAGCGGGATCGGGGGAGCTGTTTTTT
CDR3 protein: CAWRLAGSGELFF

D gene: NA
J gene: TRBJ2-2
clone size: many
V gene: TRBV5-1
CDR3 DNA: TGCGCCAGCAGCCTCTCGGGACGTCGGAACACCGGGGAGCTGTTTTTT
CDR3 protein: CASSLSGRRNTGELFF

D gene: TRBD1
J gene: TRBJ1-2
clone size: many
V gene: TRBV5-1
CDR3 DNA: TGCGCCAGCAGCCGGACAGGGGAGGATGGCTACACCTTC
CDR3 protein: CASSRTGEDGYTF

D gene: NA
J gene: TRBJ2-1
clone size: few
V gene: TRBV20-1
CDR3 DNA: TGCAGTCACCCTGGTCCACCCTACAATGAGCAGTTCTTC
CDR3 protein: CSHPGPPYNEQFF

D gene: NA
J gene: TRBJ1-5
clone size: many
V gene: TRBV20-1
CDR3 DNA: TGCAGTGCTAGAGATGCACCGGGGACCCGCAATCAGCCCCAGCATTTT
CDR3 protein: CSARDAPGTRNQPQHF

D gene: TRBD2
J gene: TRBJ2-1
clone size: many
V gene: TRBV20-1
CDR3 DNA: TGCAGCGTCCCGGGACTAAAGTGGGATGAGCAGTTCTTC
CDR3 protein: CSVPGLKWDEQFF

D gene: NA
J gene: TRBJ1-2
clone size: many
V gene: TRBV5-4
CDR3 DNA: TGTGCCAGCAGTTGGGGGGCTAACTATGGCTACACCTTC
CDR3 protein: CASSWGANYGYTF

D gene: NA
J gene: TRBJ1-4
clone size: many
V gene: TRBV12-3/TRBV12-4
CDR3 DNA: TGTGCCAGCAGTTTGCGACAGGAAAAACTGTTTTTT
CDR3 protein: CASSLRQEKLFF

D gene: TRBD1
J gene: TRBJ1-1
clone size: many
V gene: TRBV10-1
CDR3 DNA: TGCGCCAGCAAACCGGACAGGGGGCGGACTGAAGCTTTCTTT
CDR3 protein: CASKPDRGRTEAFF